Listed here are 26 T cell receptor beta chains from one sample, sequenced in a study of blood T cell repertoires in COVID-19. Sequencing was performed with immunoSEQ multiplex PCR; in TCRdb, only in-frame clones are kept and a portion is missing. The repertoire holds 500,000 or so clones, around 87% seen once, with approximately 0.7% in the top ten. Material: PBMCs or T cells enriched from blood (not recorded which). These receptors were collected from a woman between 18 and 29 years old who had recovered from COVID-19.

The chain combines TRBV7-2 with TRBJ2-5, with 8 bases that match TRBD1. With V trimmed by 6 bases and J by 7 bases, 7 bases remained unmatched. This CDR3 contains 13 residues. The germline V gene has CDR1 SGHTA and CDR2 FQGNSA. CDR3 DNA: TGTGCCAGCAGATACAGGGGGTGGGGGACCCAGTACTTC. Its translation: CASRYRGWGTQYF.

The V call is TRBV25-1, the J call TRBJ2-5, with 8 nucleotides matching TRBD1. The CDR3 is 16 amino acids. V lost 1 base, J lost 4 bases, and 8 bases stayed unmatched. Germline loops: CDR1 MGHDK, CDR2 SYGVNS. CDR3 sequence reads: CASSELGTGHGETQYF. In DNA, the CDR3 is TGTGCCAGCAGTGAATTGGGGACAGGCCACGGAGAGACCCAGTACTTC. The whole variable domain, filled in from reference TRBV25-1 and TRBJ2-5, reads EADIYQTPRYLVIGTGKKITLECSQTMGHDKMYWYQQDPGMELHLIHYSYGVNSTEKGDLSSESTVSRIRTEHFPLTLESARPSHTSQYLCASSELGTGHGETQYFGPGTRLLVL.

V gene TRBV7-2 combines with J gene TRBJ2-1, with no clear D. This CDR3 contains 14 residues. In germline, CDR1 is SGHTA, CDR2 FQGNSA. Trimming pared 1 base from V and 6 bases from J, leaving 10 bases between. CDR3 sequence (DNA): TGTGCCAGCAGCTTAGTGAGACAAGCCAATGAGCAGTTCTTC. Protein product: CASSLVRQANEQFF.

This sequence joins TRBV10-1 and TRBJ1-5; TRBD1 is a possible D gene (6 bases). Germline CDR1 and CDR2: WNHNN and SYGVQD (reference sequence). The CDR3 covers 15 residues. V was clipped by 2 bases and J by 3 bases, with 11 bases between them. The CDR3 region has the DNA TGCGCCAGCAGTGAGCTTTGGGGGCCCAATCAGCCCCAGCATTTT. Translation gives CASSELWGPNQPQHF.

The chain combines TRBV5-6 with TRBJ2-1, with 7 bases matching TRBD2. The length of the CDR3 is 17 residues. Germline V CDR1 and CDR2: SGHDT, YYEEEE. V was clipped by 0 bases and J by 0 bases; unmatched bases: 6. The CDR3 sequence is CASSLVGGASSYNEQFF. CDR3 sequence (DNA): TGTGCCAGCAGCTTGGTGGGAGGGGCTAGCTCCTACAATGAGCAGTTCTTC.

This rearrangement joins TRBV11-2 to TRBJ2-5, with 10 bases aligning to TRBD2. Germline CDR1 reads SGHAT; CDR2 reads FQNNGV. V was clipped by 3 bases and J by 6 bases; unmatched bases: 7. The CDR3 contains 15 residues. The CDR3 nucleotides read TGTGCCAGCAGCTTTAGCGGGGGGCTTACCCAGACCCAGTACTTC. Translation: CASSFSGGLTQTQYF.

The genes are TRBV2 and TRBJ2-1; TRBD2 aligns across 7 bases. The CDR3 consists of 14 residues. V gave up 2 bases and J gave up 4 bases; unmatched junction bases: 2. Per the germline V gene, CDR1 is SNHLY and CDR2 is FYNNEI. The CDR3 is CASSEWRGYNEQFF. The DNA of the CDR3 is TGTGCCAGCAGTGAATGGCGGGGGTACAATGAGCAGTTCTTC.

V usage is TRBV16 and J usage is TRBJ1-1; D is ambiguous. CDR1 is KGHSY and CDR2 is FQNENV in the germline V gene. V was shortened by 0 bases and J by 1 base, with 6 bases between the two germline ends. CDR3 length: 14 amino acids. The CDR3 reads CASSQSGGNTEAFF. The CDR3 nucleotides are TGTGCCAGCAGCCAATCCGGCGGGAACACTGAAGCTTTCTTT.

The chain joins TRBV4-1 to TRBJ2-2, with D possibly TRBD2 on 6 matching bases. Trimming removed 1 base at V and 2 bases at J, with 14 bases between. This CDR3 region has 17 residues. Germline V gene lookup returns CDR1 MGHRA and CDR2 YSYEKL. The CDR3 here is CASSQARGGVNTGELFF. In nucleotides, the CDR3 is TGCGCCAGCAGCCAAGCTCGGGGCGGGGTAAACACCGGGGAGCTGTTTTTT.

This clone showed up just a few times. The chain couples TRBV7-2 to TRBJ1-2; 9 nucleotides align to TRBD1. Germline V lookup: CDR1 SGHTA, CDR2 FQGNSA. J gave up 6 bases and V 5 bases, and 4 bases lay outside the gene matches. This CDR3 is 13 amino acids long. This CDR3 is CASSHRTGDGYTF. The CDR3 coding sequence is TGTGCCAGCAGCCACCGGACAGGGGATGGCTACACCTTC.

CDR3 loop: CAWSVDGTGDQPQHF. The DNA for the CDR3 is TGTGCCTGGAGTGTCGATGGGACGGGGGATCAGCCCCAGCATTTT. The genes are TRBV30 and TRBJ1-5; D perhaps matches TRBD1 (5 bases). With 0 bases removed from V and 5 bases from J, the gap between germline ends came to 14 bases. Germline CDR1 is GTSNPN and CDR2 is SVGIG (reference sequence). This CDR3 is built from 15 residues.

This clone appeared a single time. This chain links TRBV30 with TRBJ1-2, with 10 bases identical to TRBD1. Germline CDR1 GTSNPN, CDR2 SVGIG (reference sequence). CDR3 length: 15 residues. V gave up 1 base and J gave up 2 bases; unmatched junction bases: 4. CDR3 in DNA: TGTGCCTGGAGTGCCGACAGGGGGCAGAACTATGGCTACACCTTC. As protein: CAWSADRGQNYGYTF.

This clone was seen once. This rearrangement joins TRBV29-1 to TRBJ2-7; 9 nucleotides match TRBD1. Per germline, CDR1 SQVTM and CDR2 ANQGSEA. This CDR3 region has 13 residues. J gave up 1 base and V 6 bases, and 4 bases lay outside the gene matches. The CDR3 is CSVGQGLSYEQYF. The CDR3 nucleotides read TGCAGCGTGGGACAGGGATTGTCCTACGAGCAGTACTTC.

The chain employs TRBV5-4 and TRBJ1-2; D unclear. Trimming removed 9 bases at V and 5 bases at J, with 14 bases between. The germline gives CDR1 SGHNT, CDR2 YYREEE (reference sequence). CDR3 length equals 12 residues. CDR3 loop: CATLSPGYGYTF. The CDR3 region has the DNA TGTGCCACCCTTTCACCGGGGTATGGCTACACCTTC.

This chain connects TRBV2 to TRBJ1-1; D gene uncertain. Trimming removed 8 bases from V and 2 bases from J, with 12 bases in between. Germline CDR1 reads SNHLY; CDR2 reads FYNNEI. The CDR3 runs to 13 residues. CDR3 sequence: CASSRAVNTEAFF. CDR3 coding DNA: TGTGCCAGCTCGCGGGCAGTAAACACTGAAGCTTTCTTT.

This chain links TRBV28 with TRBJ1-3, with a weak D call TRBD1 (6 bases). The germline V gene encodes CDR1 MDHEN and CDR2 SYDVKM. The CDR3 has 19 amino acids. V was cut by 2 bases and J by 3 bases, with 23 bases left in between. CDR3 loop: CASSLDLKGAGEYGNTIYF. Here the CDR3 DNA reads TGTGCCAGCAGTTTAGATTTGAAGGGTGCAGGGGAATATGGAAACACCATATATTTT.

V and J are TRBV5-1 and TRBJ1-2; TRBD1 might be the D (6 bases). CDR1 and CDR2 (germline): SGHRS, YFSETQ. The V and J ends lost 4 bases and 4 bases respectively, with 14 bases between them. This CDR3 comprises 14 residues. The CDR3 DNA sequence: TGCGCCAGCAGCCCGGGGGGGCCTTCCTATGGCTACACCTTC. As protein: CASSPGGPSYGYTF.

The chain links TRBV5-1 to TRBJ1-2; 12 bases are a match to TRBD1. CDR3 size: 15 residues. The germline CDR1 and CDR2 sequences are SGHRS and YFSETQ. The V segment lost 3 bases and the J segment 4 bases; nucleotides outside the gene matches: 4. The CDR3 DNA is TGCGCCAGCAGCTCCGGGACAGGGGGCGGCTATGGCTACACCTTC. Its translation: CASSSGTGGGYGYTF.

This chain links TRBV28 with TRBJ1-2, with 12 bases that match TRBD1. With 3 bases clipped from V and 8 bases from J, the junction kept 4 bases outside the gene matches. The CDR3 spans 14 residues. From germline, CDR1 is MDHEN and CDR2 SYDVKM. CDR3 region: CASSFPGQGAGYTF. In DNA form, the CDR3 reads TGTGCCAGCAGTTTTCCGGGACAGGGGGCGGGCTACACCTTC.

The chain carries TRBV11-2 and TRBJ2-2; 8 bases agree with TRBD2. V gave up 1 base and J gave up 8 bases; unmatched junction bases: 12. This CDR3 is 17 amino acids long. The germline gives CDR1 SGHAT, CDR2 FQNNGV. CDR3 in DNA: TGTGCCAGCAGCTTAGCAGGCGGGGGGCCTCCAGATGGGGAGCTGTTTTTT. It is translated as CASSLAGGGPPDGELFF.

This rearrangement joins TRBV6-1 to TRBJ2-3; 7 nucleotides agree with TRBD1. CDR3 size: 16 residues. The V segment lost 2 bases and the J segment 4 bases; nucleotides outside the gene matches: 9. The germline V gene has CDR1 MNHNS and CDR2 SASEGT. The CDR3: CASSETVTGAPDTQYF. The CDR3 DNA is TGTGCCAGCAGTGAAACCGTAACAGGGGCCCCAGATACGCAGTATTTT.

The CDR3 DNA sequence: TGTGCCAGCAGTGGGGGACAGGGTAGTAGAGGCTACACCTTC. Translated, it gives CASSGGQGSRGYTF. This sequence joins TRBV25-1 and TRBJ1-2, with 9 positions matching TRBD1. Trimming took 4 bases from V and 8 from J; bases not matched to a gene: 8. Germline V gene lookup returns CDR1 MGHDK and CDR2 SYGVNS. The CDR3 length is 14 residues.

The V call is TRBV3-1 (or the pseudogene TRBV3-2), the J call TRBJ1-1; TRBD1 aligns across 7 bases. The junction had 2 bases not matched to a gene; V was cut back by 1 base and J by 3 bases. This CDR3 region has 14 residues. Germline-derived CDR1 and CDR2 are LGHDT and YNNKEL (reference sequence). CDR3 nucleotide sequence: TGTGCCAGCAGCCAAGGCAGGGGGGACACTGAAGCTTTCTTT. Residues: CASSQGRGDTEAFF.

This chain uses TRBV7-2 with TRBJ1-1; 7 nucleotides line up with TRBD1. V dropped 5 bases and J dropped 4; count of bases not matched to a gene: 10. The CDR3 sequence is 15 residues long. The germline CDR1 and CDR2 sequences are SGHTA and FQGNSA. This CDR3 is CASSVNRGLGTEAFF. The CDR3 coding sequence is TGTGCCAGCAGCGTCAATAGGGGGCTGGGCACTGAAGCTTTCTTT.

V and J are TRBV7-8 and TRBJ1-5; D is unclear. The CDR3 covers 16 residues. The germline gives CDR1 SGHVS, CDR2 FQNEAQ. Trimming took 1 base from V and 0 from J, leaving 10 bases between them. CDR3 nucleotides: TGTGCCAGCAGCTTAGGCGGCAGTTATAGCAATCAGCCCCAGCATTTT. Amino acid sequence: CASSLGGSYSNQPQHF.

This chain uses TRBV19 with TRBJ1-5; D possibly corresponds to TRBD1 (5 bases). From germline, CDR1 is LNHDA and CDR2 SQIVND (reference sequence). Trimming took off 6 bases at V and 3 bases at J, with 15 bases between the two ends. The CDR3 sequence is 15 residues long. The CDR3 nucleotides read TGTGCCAGTAGCATGACAGTACTTTCCAATCAGCCCCAGCATTTT. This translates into CASSMTVLSNQPQHF.